The 31 T cell receptor beta chains below come from one sample, sequenced in a study of blood T cell repertoires in COVID-19. This table comes from immunoSEQ multiplex PCR, and its TCRdb copy is limited to in-frame clones, with some not included. The top ten clones hold roughly 14% of a sample with roughly 290,000 clones, 80% to 85% of them seen once. The sequencing input was peripheral blood. The receptors here all came from a person aged 70 to 79 with COVID-19, enrolled during active disease.

This clone was seen many times. The chain recombines TRBV6-5 with TRBJ2-1, with D hard to call. Trimming shortened V by 5 bases and J by 5 bases, and 16 bases separated the two germline ends. Germline V CDR1 and CDR2: MNHEY, SVGAGI. The CDR3 is made up of 15 amino acids. Here the CDR3 reads CASSLRSDWDNEQFF. Written as DNA, the CDR3 is TGTGCCAGCAGTCTCCGGTCAGACTGGGACAATGAGCAGTTCTTC.

The genes are TRBV6-1 and TRBJ1-2, with 7 bases lining up with TRBD1. This CDR3 contains 15 residues. The V gene's germline CDR1 is MNHNS and CDR2 SASEGT. J lost 7 bases, V lost 3 bases, and 11 bases had no gene match. The CDR3 DNA reads TGTGCCAGCAGTGACCCGGGACAGCTTCGGGTTGGCTACACCTTC. It codes for CASSDPGQLRVGYTF.

The chain uses TRBV6-6 and TRBJ2-7; unclear D gene. Germline CDR1 and CDR2: MNHNY and SVGAGI (reference sequence). With 5 bases removed from V and 2 bases from J, the gap between germline ends came to 4 bases. The CDR3 has 11 residues. The DNA of the CDR3 is TGTGCCAGCAGTAACACCTACGAGCAGTACTTC. Translation gives CASSNTYEQYF.

The J gene is TRBJ2-1, the V gene TRBV4-2; the match to TRBD2 covers 12 bases. Germline-derived CDR1 and CDR2 are LGHNA and YNFKEQ. There are 17 residues in the CDR3. J lost 6 bases, V lost 1 base, and 7 bases had no gene match. This chain's CDR3 is CASSQVGLAGGVNEQFF. In DNA form, the CDR3 reads TGTGCCAGCAGCCAAGTCGGCCTAGCGGGAGGGGTCAATGAGCAGTTCTTC.

J is TRBJ1-4 and V is TRBV19; D is undetermined. CDR1 and CDR2 (germline): LNHDA, SQIVND (reference sequence). Trimming left V 1 base short and J 6 bases short, with 12 bases between. The CDR3 contains 15 residues. DNA for the CDR3: TGTGCCAGTAGTATAGGAGGCACCCTTGATGAAAAACTGTTTTTT. Amino acids: CASSIGGTLDEKLFF.

This chain joins TRBV5-1 and TRBJ2-7; 8 bases match TRBD2. The V gene end was trimmed by 2 bases and the J gene end by 6 bases; junction bases not matched to a gene: 10. Germline CDR1 reads SGHRS; CDR2 reads YFSETQ. The CDR3 is 15 residues long. CDR3 bases: TGCGCCAGCAGCTTCGAGCTCGCGGGAGGACGCGAGCAGTACTTC. Residues: CASSFELAGGREQYF.

The chain joins TRBV7-2 to TRBJ1-5; tentative D call: TRBD1 (5 bases). The CDR3 runs 16 residues. Germline lookup yields CDR1 SGHTA and CDR2 FQGNSA. V dropped 1 base and J dropped 1 base, with 11 bases sitting between them. The CDR3 here is CASSLGGAGSNQPQHF. CDR3 DNA sequence: TGTGCCAGCAGCTTAGGGGGCGCGGGGAGCAATCAGCCCCAGCATTTT.

This clone was detected a few times. V and J are TRBV27 and TRBJ2-1; a possible D gene is TRBD1 (6 bases). This CDR3 region has 15 residues. V lost 7 bases to trimming and J lost 4 bases, with 17 bases between them. CDR1 is MNHEY and CDR2 is SMNVEV in the germline V gene (reference sequence). CDR3 bases: TGTGCCAGCACCACTGGGACATCCCATTACAATGAGCAGTTCTTC. It translates to CASTTGTSHYNEQFF.

The rearrangement joins TRBV7-9 to TRBJ2-5, with 10 bases fitting TRBD2. V was pared by 7 bases and J by 5 bases, with 10 bases of the junction left unmatched. The CDR3 covers 15 residues. Germline values: CDR1 SEHNR, CDR2 FQNEAQ (reference sequence). The CDR3 DNA sequence: TGTGCCAGCATAAAAGCGGGAGGGCCGCGGGAGACCCAGTACTTC. The encoded protein is CASIKAGGPRETQYF. Full variable domain (outside the CDR3, taken from reference TRBV7-9 and TRBJ2-5): DTGVSQNPRHKITKRGQNVTFRCDPISEHNRLYWYRQTLGQGPEFLTYFQNEAQLEKSRLLSDRFSAERPKGSFSTLEIQRTEQGDSAMYLCASIKAGGPRETQYFGPGTRLLVL.

The chain carries TRBV7-2 and TRBJ1-1, with D tentatively TRBD1 (5 bases). The CDR3 has 14 residues. The germline gives CDR1 SGHTA, CDR2 FQGNSA. V gave up 1 base and J gave up 4 bases, with 10 bases separating them. In DNA, the CDR3 is TGTGCCAGCAGCTTAGGCCGGGGGGTCACTGAAGCTTTCTTT. It encodes CASSLGRGVTEAFF.

The chain is built from TRBV24-1 and TRBJ2-1; TRBD1 matches 7 bases. Germline-derived CDR1 and CDR2 are KGHDR and SFDVKD. The CDR3 length is 13 residues. Unmatched junction bases numbered 0, after V lost 0 bases and J lost 8 bases. CDR3 residues: CATSDLQGDEQFF. In nucleotides, the CDR3 is TGTGCCACCAGTGATTTGCAGGGGGATGAGCAGTTCTTC.

This clone was counted a few times. The chain links TRBV7-2 to TRBJ1-1, with TRBD1 as a possible D gene (6 bases). The CDR3 length is 14 residues. Germline values: CDR1 SGHTA, CDR2 FQGNSA. V shed 5 bases and J shed 0 bases, with 10 bases lying between them. The CDR3 region is CASSPGQLNTEAFF. CDR3 nucleotides: TGTGCCAGCAGCCCTGGACAGCTGAACACTGAAGCTTTCTTT.

The chain joins TRBV19 to TRBJ1-3; D ambiguous. The CDR3 length is 14 residues. CDR1 and CDR2 (germline): LNHDA, SQIVND (reference sequence). Trimming took off 5 bases at V and 4 bases at J, with 12 bases between the two ends. In nucleotides, the CDR3 is TGTGCCAGTAGTCGCCTGGAGGGAGGAAACACCATATATTTT. It codes for CASSRLEGGNTIYF. Together with reference TRBV19 and TRBJ1-3, the CDR3 gives the full variable domain: DGGITQSPKYLFRKEGQNVTLSCEQNLNHDAMYWYRQDPGQGLRLIYYSQIVNDFQKGDIAEGYSVSREKKESFPLTVTSAQKNPTAFYLCASSRLEGGNTIYFGEGSWLTVV.

This sequence joins TRBV4-1 and TRBJ1-5, with unresolved D. In germline, CDR1 is MGHRA, CDR2 YSYEKL. Trimming took 3 bases from V and 4 from J, leaving 7 bases between them. The CDR3 length is 13 residues. CDR3 sequence reads: CASSQRENQPQHF. CDR3 nucleotides: TGCGCCAGCAGCCAGAGAGAGAATCAGCCCCAGCATTTT.

This rearrangement joins TRBV29-1 to TRBJ2-7; TRBD1 is a possible D gene (6 bases). The CDR3 has 13 residues. CDR1 is SQVTM and CDR2 is ANQGSEA in the germline V gene. V lost 1 base and J lost 5, with 12 bases in between. The DNA for the CDR3 is TGCAGCGTTGAAGGGGCAGGGGTGGACGAGCAGTACTTC. Amino acid sequence: CSVEGAGVDEQYF.

This clone was seen once. V and J are TRBV28 and TRBJ1-5, with D possibly TRBD1 on 6 matching bases. The germline gives CDR1 MDHEN, CDR2 SYDVKM. The CDR3 runs 16 residues. V was pared by 5 bases and J by 2 bases, with 16 bases between. The CDR3 is CASSASRDIRNQPQHF. CDR3 sequence (DNA): TGTGCCAGCAGTGCCAGCCGGGACATTCGCAATCAGCCCCAGCATTTT.

V is TRBV10-3 and J is TRBJ2-7; 8 nucleotides line up with TRBD2. With 2 bases clipped from V and 3 bases from J, the junction kept 6 bases outside the gene matches. This CDR3 has 15 residues. Per the germline V gene, CDR1 is ENHRY and CDR2 is SYGVKD. In DNA, the CDR3 is TGTGCCATCAGTGAGGGCGGGCTAGCGGGCTACGAGCAGTACTTC. Its translation is CAISEGGLAGYEQYF.

This clone occurred once. This sequence joins TRBV29-1 and TRBJ1-1; TRBD1 is a possible D gene (5 bases). The CDR3 extends over 13 amino acids. V was trimmed by 8 bases and J by 1 base, leaving 14 bases between them. Germline CDR1 and CDR2: SQVTM and ANQGSEA. The CDR3 coding sequence is TGCAGCATCCAGGTCGGGGGGAACACTGAAGCTTTCTTT. It specifies CSIQVGGNTEAFF.

The chain combines TRBV3-1 (or the pseudogene TRBV3-2) with TRBJ1-3; D is uncertain. V lost 1 base to trimming and J lost 2 bases, with 9 bases between them. CDR3 length: 15 residues. Germline CDR1 and CDR2: LGHDT and YNNKEL (reference sequence). The CDR3 DNA reads as TGTGCCAGCAGCCAAGCGACACCGGCTGGAAACACCATATATTTT. It codes for CASSQATPAGNTIYF.

This rearrangement joins TRBV3-1 (or the pseudogene TRBV3-2) to TRBJ2-5, with unresolved D. This CDR3 contains 11 residues. CDR1 LGHDT and CDR2 YNNKEL come from the germline V gene (reference sequence). V was shortened by 3 bases and J by 4 bases, with 3 bases between the two germline ends. Here the CDR3 reads CASSHRETQYF. DNA of the CDR3: TGTGCCAGCAGCCATAGAGAGACCCAGTACTTC.

The chain combines TRBV6-1 with TRBJ2-5, with TRBD2 identical over 13 bases. V dropped 0 bases and J dropped 5; count of bases not matched to a gene: 12. CDR1 MNHNS and CDR2 SASEGT come from the germline V gene. The CDR3 totals 19 residues. CDR3 sequence (DNA): TGTGCCAGCAGTGAAGCTAGGCTGAGACTAGCGGGGGGTTTGGAGACCCAGTACTTC. Translated: CASSEARLRLAGGLETQYF.

The rearrangement uses TRBV6-2 or TRBV6-3 and TRBJ1-2, with TRBD1 as a possible D gene (5 bases). In germline, CDR1 is MNHEY, CDR2 SVGEGT. The CDR3 has 20 residues. Trimming cost V 0 bases and J 2 bases, with 25 bases left between them. CDR3 in DNA: TGTGCCAGCAGTTACTCGATTAGGCAGGGCGGAAGAGAGGAAAACTATGGCTACACCTTC. Translated, it gives CASSYSIRQGGREENYGYTF.

This chain connects TRBV6-5 to TRBJ1-3; D possibly corresponds to TRBD1 (5 bases). V gave up 8 bases and J gave up 0 bases, with 14 bases separating them. This CDR3 spans 15 amino acids. The germline V gene encodes CDR1 MNHEY and CDR2 SVGAGI. CDR3 DNA: TGTGCCAGCCATTACGACAGAAACTCTGGAAACACCATATATTTT. Amino acids: CASHYDRNSGNTIYF.

This clone was detected only a few times. The chain is built from TRBV7-3 and TRBJ1-6; TRBD1 might be the D (5 bases). Germline loops: CDR1 SGHTA, CDR2 FQGTGA. V gave up 5 bases and J gave up 10 bases, with 12 bases separating them. This CDR3 is 13 amino acids long. For the CDR3, the DNA is TGTGCCAGCAGCATCCAACAGGACTCACCCCTCCACTTT. It encodes CASSIQQDSPLHF.

V is TRBV4-3 and J is TRBJ1-5; D perhaps matches TRBD1 (6 bases). This CDR3 has 15 residues. Germline assignment: CDR1 LGHNA and CDR2 YSLEER. Trimming took off 4 bases at V and 1 base at J, with 11 bases between the two ends. CDR3 sequence: CASSRYRVSNQPQHF. CDR3 coding DNA: TGCGCCAGCAGCCGGTACAGGGTCAGCAATCAGCCCCAGCATTTT.

The rearrangement uses TRBV27 and TRBJ1-2, with 8 bases that match TRBD1. Germline CDR1 and CDR2: MNHEY and SMNVEV (reference sequence). The CDR3 has 13 amino acids. Trimming at V came to 4 bases and at J to 4 bases, leaving 2 bases not matched to a gene. For the CDR3, the DNA is TGTGCCAGCAGTTCGGGACAGGTCTATGGCTACACCTTC. This gives the protein CASSSGQVYGYTF.

J is TRBJ1-4 and V is TRBV6-6; D gene unclear. Germline CDR1 is MNHNY and CDR2 is SVGAGI (reference sequence). There are 15 residues in the CDR3. V was trimmed by 8 bases and J by 4 bases, leaving 17 bases between them. The CDR3 DNA is TGTGCCAGCGTGGGCCATCAACGGATTAATGAAAAACTGTTTTTT. Protein sequence: CASVGHQRINEKLFF.

The CDR3 reads CASSLLRQGYNEQFF. CDR3 sequence (DNA): TGTGCCAGCAGCTTGCTTAGACAGGGCTACAATGAGCAGTTCTTC. The chain has TRBV5-6 and TRBJ2-1; TRBD1 matches at 7 bases. The CDR3 length is 15 residues. Germline V gene sequence: CDR1 SGHDT, CDR2 YYEEEE. Trimming removed 1 base from V and 3 bases from J; junction bases left unmatched: 4.

This clone was detected once. J is TRBJ1-1 and V is TRBV18; no firm D call. The CDR3 runs to 17 residues. The germline gives CDR1 KGHSH, CDR2 LQKENI. V lost 1 base and J lost 6, with 21 bases in between. The CDR3 here is CASSPRIQVLVHAEAFF. DNA for the CDR3: TGTGCCAGCTCACCACGAATTCAGGTATTAGTCCACGCTGAAGCTTTCTTT.

Points on this clone: Additional DNA sequences in this sample encode the identical CDR3. This rearrangement joins TRBV28 to TRBJ1-4; maybe TRBD1 (5 bases). Trimming stripped 3 bases from V and 8 bases from J, with 13 bases between. Germline CDR1 reads MDHEN; CDR2 reads SYDVKM. The CDR3 covers 14 residues. DNA for the CDR3: TGTGCCAGCAGTTTCCAGGGAGGCGGCGAAAAACTGTTTTTT. This encodes CASSFQGGGEKLFF.

The DNA for the CDR3 is TGCGCCAGCAGCCAAGATCTAGGGGATCGTCAGCCCCAGCATTTT. It translates to CASSQDLGDRQPQHF. The rearrangement links TRBV4-3 to TRBJ1-5, with a possible D match to TRBD1 (5 bases). CDR1 and CDR2 (germline): LGHNA, YSLEER. Trimming stripped 0 bases from V and 6 bases from J, with 12 bases between. The CDR3 sequence is 15 residues long.